This record looks at one T cell receptor (beta chain) sequence and its context. Its specificity is not known. The sample originates from a study of CD8+CD57+ T cells in acquired aplastic anemia. Study information: Recorded DNA amounts for sorted CD4+ and CD8+ cells had an average of approximately 3 ug.

The V gene's germline CDR1 is MGHDK and CDR2 SYGVNS. This CDR3 region has 19 residues. V lost 6 bases, J lost 1 base, and 19 bases stayed unmatched. Notes on the study in general: There were some 27 CD8+ CDR3 sequences that occurred in both patients and controls. CD8+ Simpson's diversity showed no significant patient-control difference.

Researchers used genomic DNA as the template to profile TCR beta VDJ and CDR3. TCRdb analysed the reads with MiXCR anew, one entry per CDR3 protein. There are roughly 86,000 distinct CDR3 sequences in the sample; more than 40% occur only once, and about 66% lies in the top ten. The V call is TRBV25-1, the J call TRBJ2-3; the match to TRBD2 covers 7 bases. The clonotype was recovered from a human donor in good health, serving as a control. The sequencing input was sorted CD4+, CD8+, or CD8+CD57+ T cells (not recorded which) from PBMCs. CDR3 bases: TGTGCCAGCAGCTTGGCTACCGTTACCGGGAGGAGAGGCACAGATACGCAGTATTTT. Its protein is CASSLATVTGRRGTDTQYF.